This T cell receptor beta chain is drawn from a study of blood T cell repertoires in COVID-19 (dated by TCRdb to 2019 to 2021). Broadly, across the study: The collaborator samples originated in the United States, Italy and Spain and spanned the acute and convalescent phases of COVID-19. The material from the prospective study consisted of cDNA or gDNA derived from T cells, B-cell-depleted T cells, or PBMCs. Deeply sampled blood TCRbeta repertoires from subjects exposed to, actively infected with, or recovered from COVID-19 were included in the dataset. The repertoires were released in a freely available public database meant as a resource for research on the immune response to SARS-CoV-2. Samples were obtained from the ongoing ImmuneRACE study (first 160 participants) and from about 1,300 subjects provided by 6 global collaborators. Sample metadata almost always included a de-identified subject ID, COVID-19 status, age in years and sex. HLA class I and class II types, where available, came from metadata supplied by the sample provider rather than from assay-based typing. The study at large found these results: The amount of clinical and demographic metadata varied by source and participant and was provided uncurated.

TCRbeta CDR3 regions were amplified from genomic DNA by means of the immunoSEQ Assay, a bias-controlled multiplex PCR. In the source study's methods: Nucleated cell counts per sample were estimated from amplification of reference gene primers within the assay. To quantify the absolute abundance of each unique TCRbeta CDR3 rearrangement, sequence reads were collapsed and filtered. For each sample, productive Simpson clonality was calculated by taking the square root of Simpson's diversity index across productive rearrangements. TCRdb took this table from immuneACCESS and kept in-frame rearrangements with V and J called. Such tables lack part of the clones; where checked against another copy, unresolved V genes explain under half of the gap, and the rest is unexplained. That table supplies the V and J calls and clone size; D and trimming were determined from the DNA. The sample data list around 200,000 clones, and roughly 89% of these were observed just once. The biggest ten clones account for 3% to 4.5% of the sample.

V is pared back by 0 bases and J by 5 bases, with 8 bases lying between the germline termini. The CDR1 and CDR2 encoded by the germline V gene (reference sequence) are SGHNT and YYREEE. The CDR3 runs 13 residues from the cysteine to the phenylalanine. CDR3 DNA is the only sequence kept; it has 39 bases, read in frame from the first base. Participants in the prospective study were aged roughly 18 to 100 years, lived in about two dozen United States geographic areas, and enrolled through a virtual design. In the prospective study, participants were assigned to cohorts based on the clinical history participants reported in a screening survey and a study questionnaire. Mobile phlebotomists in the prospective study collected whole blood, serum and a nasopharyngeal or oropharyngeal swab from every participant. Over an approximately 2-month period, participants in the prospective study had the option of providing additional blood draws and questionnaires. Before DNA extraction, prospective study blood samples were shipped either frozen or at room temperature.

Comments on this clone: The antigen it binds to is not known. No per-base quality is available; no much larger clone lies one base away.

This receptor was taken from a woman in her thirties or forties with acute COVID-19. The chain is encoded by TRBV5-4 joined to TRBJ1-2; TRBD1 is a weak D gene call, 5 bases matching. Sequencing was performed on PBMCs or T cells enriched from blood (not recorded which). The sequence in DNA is TGTGCCAGCAGCTTGGCCGGGGGATATGGCTACACCTTC. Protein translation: CASSLAGGYGYTF.